This T cell receptor (beta chain) originates from a study of regulatory dendritic cells for organ transplantation. In regard to this clone: What it recognizes is unknown.

Produced via immunoSEQ multiplex PCR; TCRdb's table is partial and in-frame only. The sample includes roughly 9,800 clones, 75% to 90% seen only once; the top ten take roughly 2.5%. CFSE-labeled sorted T cells met regulatory or mature dendritic cells for five to six days. The sequence derives from a human donor in good health. Source material: memory CD4+ T cells from blood cultured with dendritic cells. The subset denotes: CD45RO+ memory T cells.

The DNA of the CDR3 is TGTGCCAGCAGTCCTGGACAGCTCCAAAATCAGCCCCAGCATTTT. Translated, it gives CASSPGQLQNQPQHF. V is TRBV27 and J is TRBJ1-5, with D perhaps TRBD1 (6 bases). Germline values: CDR1 MNHEY, CDR2 SMNVEV (reference sequence). V was trimmed by 5 bases and J by 4 bases, leaving 15 bases between them. The CDR3 extends over 15 amino acids.